The 22 T cell receptor beta chains listed next were all sequenced from one sample in a study. TCRdb passed the RT-PCR reads through MiXCR, listing each CDR3 protein once. The data hold fewer than 800,000 distinct CDR3 sequences, with 11% to 15% observed a single time. Specimen: memory CD4+ T cells from blood. The receptors stem from a female donor in good health, serving as a healthy control.

This clonotype appeared many times. The genes are TRBV4-3 and TRBJ2-1; D possibly uses TRBD1 or TRBD2 (5 bases each). V lost 2 bases to trimming and J lost 3 bases, with 11 bases between them. CDR1 is LGHNA and CDR2 is YSLEER in the germline V gene. This CDR3 is built from 15 residues. The CDR3 loop reads CASSQMRGVYNEQFF. DNA of the CDR3: TGCGCCAGCAGCCAAATGAGAGGGGTCTACAATGAGCAGTTCTTC.

V is TRBV4-2 and J is TRBJ2-3; no definite D call. Trimming stripped 0 bases from V and 6 bases from J, with 13 bases between. The CDR3 contains 15 residues. Germline CDR1 is LGHNA and CDR2 is YNFKEQ. CDR3 nucleotides: TGTGCCAGCAGCCAAGATTTGTTGGCGTGGGATACGCAGTATTTT. This codes for CASSQDLLAWDTQYF.

This clonotype was counted ten times or more. This chain connects TRBV9 to TRBJ1-2; no definite D call. Germline V lookup: CDR1 SGDLS, CDR2 YYNGEE. V gave up 4 bases and J gave up 6 bases, with 16 bases separating them. The CDR3 runs to 14 residues. Written as DNA, the CDR3 is TGTGCCAGCAGCCGGGTTGGCATAGTCCATGGCTACACCTTC. Translated: CASSRVGIVHGYTF.

The chain carries TRBV7-2 and TRBJ1-3; D is unresolved. There are 13 residues in the CDR3. CDR1 SGHTA and CDR2 FQGNSA come from the germline V gene. V was cut by 0 bases and J by 9 bases, with 9 bases left in between. Written as DNA, the CDR3 is TGTGCCAGCAGCTTAGCGATGGAAAGCACCATATATTTT. It yields the protein CASSLAMESTIYF. Based on the CDR3 plus reference TRBV7-2 and TRBJ1-3, the full variable domain is GAGVSQSPSNKVTEKGKDVELRCDPISGHTALYWYRQSLGQGLEFLIYFQGNSAPDKSGLPSDRFSAERTGGSVSTLTIQRTQQEDSAVYLCASSLAMESTIYFGEGSWLTVV.

In its sample, this clonotype was seen many times. The rearrangement uses TRBV7-9 and TRBJ2-5, with 10 bases lining up with TRBD2. V was clipped by 6 bases and J by 2 bases; unmatched bases: 3. CDR1 SEHNR and CDR2 FQNEAQ come from the germline V gene (reference sequence). The CDR3 consists of 14 residues. The DNA of the CDR3 is TGTGCCAGCAGTCGGACTAGCGGACAAGAGACCCAGTACTTC. It codes for CASSRTSGQETQYF.

This clonotype was seen more than once but under ten times. The chain uses TRBV20-1 and TRBJ2-7, with 12 nucleotides matching TRBD2. Losses at the gene ends were 6 bases for V and 3 bases for J; bases not matched to a gene: 12. The CDR3 covers 16 residues. The V gene's germline CDR1 is DFQATT and CDR2 SNEGSKA (reference sequence). The CDR3 reads CSAASGTSGPGYEQYF. CDR3 nucleotides: TGCAGTGCGGCCTCCGGGACTAGCGGGCCGGGCTACGAGCAGTACTTC.

This clonotype was counted ten times or more. The CDR3 spells CASSLGQGRSEAFF. The CDR3, as DNA: TGTGCCAGCAGTTTGGGTCAGGGACGATCTGAAGCTTTCTTT. The chain carries TRBV12-3 or TRBV12-4 and TRBJ1-1; TRBD1 is a possible D gene (5 bases). Trimming took 3 bases from V and 6 from J, leaving 14 bases between them. The CDR3 contains 14 residues.

The genes are TRBV28 and TRBJ2-7, with TRBD1 matching 8 bases. The germline V gene has CDR1 MDHEN and CDR2 SYDVKM. Unmatched junction bases numbered 9, after V lost 4 bases and J lost 4 bases. This CDR3 is built from 15 residues. The CDR3: CASSSVGQGGYEQYF. CDR3 DNA: TGTGCCAGCAGTTCGGTTGGACAGGGTGGGTACGAGCAGTACTTC. The full variable domain, in which reference TRBV28 and TRBJ2-7 provide the parts outside the CDR3, is DVKVTQSSRYLVKRTGEKVFLECVQDMDHENMFWYRQDPGLGLRLIYFSYDVKMKEKGDIPEGYSVSREKKERFSLILESASTNQTSMYLCASSSVGQGGYEQYFGPGTRLTVT.

The chain links TRBV27 to TRBJ1-6, with a weak D call TRBD1 (5 bases). The V gene lost 0 bases and the J gene lost 10 bases, with 10 bases spanning the gap. This CDR3 has 14 residues. Germline assignment: CDR1 MNHEY and CDR2 SMNVEV (reference sequence). The CDR3, as DNA: TGTGCCAGCAGTTTATCTGGACAAGGGTCACCCCTCCACTTT. It translates to CASSLSGQGSPLHF.

Ten or more counts support this clonotype. This chain connects TRBV7-2 to TRBJ1-1; D perhaps matches TRBD1 (6 bases). This CDR3 is built from 14 residues. Germline CDR1 SGHTA, CDR2 FQGNSA. The V end lost 5 bases, the J end lost 5 bases, and 15 bases lay between the germline ends. CDR3 loop: CASSQQGIGTEAFF. The CDR3 nucleotides read TGTGCCAGCAGCCAGCAGGGGATAGGGACTGAAGCTTTCTTT. The full variable domain, rest sourced from reference TRBV7-2 and TRBJ1-1, is GAGVSQSPSNKVTEKGKDVELRCDPISGHTALYWYRQSLGQGLEFLIYFQGNSAPDKSGLPSDRFSAERTGGSVSTLTIQRTQQEDSAVYLCASSQQGIGTEAFFGQGTRLTVV.

Comments on this clonotype: The junction does not match germline at one end; this may be a read error. The chain employs TRBV2 and TRBJ2-3; 8 bases are shared with TRBD1. Germline lookup yields CDR1 SNHLY and CDR2 FYNNEI. This CDR3 region has 15 residues. CDR3 in amino acids: CDSTSTGAGADTQYF. The DNA for the CDR3 is TGTGACAGCACCTCGACAGGGGCTGGGGCAGATACGCAGTATTTT.

The chain carries TRBV27 and TRBJ1-2, with TRBD1 matching over 7 bases. Germline loops: CDR1 MNHEY, CDR2 SMNVEV (reference sequence). The V and J ends lost 5 bases and 2 bases, in that order; junction bases with no gene match: 8. The CDR3 runs 15 residues. CDR3 nucleotide sequence: TGTGCCAGCAGTATGACAGGGTATGGAAACTATGGCTACACCTTC. Amino acid sequence: CASSMTGYGNYGYTF.

The sample holds many counts of this clonotype. The chain uses TRBV7-9 and TRBJ2-1; 9 positions agree with TRBD1. Germline lookup yields CDR1 SEHNR and CDR2 FQNEAQ (reference sequence). The CDR3 contains 15 residues. The trim removed 5 bases at V and 8 bases at J, leaving 10 bases unmatched. The CDR3 coding sequence is TGTGCCAGCAGCCCCGGGGACAGGGAGGGGGATGAGCAGTTCTTC. Protein: CASSPGDREGDEQFF.

The chain combines TRBV20-1 with TRBJ2-1; 8 nucleotides match TRBD2. The CDR3 consists of 15 residues. The V gene end was trimmed by 1 base and the J gene end by 6 bases; junction bases not matched to a gene: 8. Germline V gives CDR1 DFQATT, CDR2 SNEGSKA (reference sequence). CDR3 region: CSARVFGLAGNEQFF. The DNA of the CDR3 is TGCAGTGCTAGAGTTTTCGGACTAGCAGGCAATGAGCAGTTCTTC.

The CDR3 DNA sequence: TGTGCCAGCAGCCCCTCTTCAGGGGTCGGAATAGGGGAGCTGTTTTTT. Its protein is CASSPSSGVGIGELFF. This chain joins TRBV7-6 and TRBJ2-2; a weak D match, TRBD1 (6 bases). With 5 bases removed from V and 8 bases from J, the gap between germline ends came to 21 bases. The germline V gene encodes CDR1 SGHVS and CDR2 FNYEAQ. The CDR3 loop spans 16 amino acids.

This clonotype came up a few times. The gene calls are TRBV20-1 and TRBJ2-7, with 8 bases fitting TRBD1. This CDR3 contains 14 residues. With V trimmed by 3 bases and J by 4 bases, 8 bases remained unmatched. CDR1 and CDR2 from the germline V gene are DFQATT and SNEGSKA (reference sequence). CDR3 in DNA: TGCAGTGCTAGCGAGTGGACAGGGCAATACGAGCAGTACTTC. It translates to CSASEWTGQYEQYF.

The V gene is TRBV6-5, the J gene TRBJ2-1, with a tentative D call TRBD1 (5 bases). Trimming left V 4 bases short and J 6 bases short, with 13 bases between. Germline values: CDR1 MNHEY, CDR2 SVGAGI. The CDR3 is 14 residues long. CDR3 DNA sequence: TGTGCCAGCAGTTTACGCGCAGGGCCCAATGAGCAGTTCTTC. Amino acid sequence: CASSLRAGPNEQFF.

The gene calls are TRBV5-1 and TRBJ2-2, with TRBD1 matching 12 bases. The junction had 6 bases not matched to a gene; V was cut back by 2 bases and J by 4 bases. The CDR3 contains 17 residues. The germline V gene encodes CDR1 SGHRS and CDR2 YFSETQ. The CDR3, as DNA: TGCGCCAGCAGCTTAGGGACAGGGGGCGTCGTCACCGGGGAGCTGTTTTTT. Its translation: CASSLGTGGVVTGELFF.

This sequence joins TRBV4-3 and TRBJ2-5; D perhaps matches TRBD2 (6 bases). Germline V gives CDR1 LGHNA, CDR2 YSLEER. This CDR3 region has 16 residues. Deletions cut 0 bases from V and 5 bases from J, with 16 bases between. The DNA for the CDR3 is TGCGCCAGCAGCCAAGACTGGAGGGGCGGAGGGGAGACCCAGTACTTC. Its protein product is CASSQDWRGGGETQYF.

This chain connects TRBV11-2 to TRBJ1-2; D is undetermined. The CDR3 has 17 residues. The V gene lost 2 bases and the J gene lost 0 bases, with 16 bases spanning the gap. Germline CDR1 and CDR2: SGHAT and FQNNGV. CDR3 in amino acids: CASSLSLTAVSNYGYTF. The CDR3 region has the DNA TGTGCCAGCAGCTTATCCCTTACAGCTGTATCTAACTATGGCTACACCTTC.

This clonotype occurred many times. The gene calls are TRBV7-8 and TRBJ1-2; D gene uncertain. Germline V CDR1 and CDR2: SGHVS, FQNEAQ. Trimming removed 1 base at V and 8 bases at J, with 11 bases between. The CDR3 has 13 residues. The CDR3 loop is CASSLGESGGYTF. The CDR3 DNA reads as TGTGCCAGCAGCTTAGGGGAGAGTGGGGGCTACACCTTC.

This clonotype appeared a few times. The J gene is TRBJ1-2, the V gene TRBV7-8; D uncertain. Germline-derived CDR1 and CDR2 are SGHVS and FQNEAQ. V was trimmed by 1 base and J by 6 bases, leaving 9 bases between them. The CDR3 spans 13 residues. CDR3 nucleotide sequence: TGTGCCAGCAGCTTAGGGGTTGAGGATGGCTACACCTTC. Its translation: CASSLGVEDGYTF.